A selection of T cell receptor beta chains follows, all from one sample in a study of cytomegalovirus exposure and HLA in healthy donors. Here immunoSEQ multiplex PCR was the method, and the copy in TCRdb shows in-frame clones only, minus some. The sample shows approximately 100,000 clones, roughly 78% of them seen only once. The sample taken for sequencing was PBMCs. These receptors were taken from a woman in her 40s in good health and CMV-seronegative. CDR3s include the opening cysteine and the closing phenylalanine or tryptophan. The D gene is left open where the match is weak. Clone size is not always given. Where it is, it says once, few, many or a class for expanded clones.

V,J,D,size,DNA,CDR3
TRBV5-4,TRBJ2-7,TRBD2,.,TGTGCCAGCAGCTTGCAGGTTAGCGGGAGAAACGAGCAGTACTTC,CASSLQVSGRNEQYF
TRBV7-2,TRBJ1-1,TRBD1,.,TGTGCCAGCAGCTCTGGGGGCAGGGGGCGCCCCGCTGAAGCTTTCTTT,CASSSGGRGRPAEAFF
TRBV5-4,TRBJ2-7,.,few,TGTGCCAGCAGCGCCTCGGATAGGGGAGGACTTCTTTCCTACGAGCAGTACTTC,CASSASDRGGLLSYEQYF
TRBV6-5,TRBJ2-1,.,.,TGTGCCAGCAGTTACTTGGCCAGGGGTTCCTACAATGAGCAGTTCTTC,CASSYLARGSYNEQFF
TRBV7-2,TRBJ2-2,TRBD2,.,TGTGCCAGCAGCTCTATAGCGGGAAGGGGCGGGGAGCTGTTTTTT,CASSSIAGRGGELFF
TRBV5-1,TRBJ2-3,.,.,TGCGCCAGCAGGATTTGGGCAGGGGCGCGAGATACGCAGTATTTT,CASRIWAGARDTQYF
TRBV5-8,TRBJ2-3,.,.,TGTGCCAGCAGCTTGTTCAGGACAAACACAGATACGCAGTATTTT,CASSLFRTNTDTQYF
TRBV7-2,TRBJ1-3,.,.,TGTGCCAGCAGTACTCGGGGGATTGAAAACACCATATATTTT,CASSTRGIENTIYF
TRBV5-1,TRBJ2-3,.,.,TGCGCCAGCAGACTTGGGACTCCAGATACGCAGTATTTT,CASRLGTPDTQYF
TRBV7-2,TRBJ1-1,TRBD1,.,TGTGCCAGCAGCTTAGGGACAGGGTTTCGCACTGAAGCTTTCTTT,CASSLGTGFRTEAFF
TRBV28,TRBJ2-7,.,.,TGTGCCAGCAGATTACAGTCCTACGAGCAGTACTTC,CASRLQSYEQYF
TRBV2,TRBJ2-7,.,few,TGTGCCAGCGGAGGTACCCCCTACGAGCAGTACTTC,CASGGTPYEQYF
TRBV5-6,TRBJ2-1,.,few,TGTGCCAGCAGCGGGAGTCCAGGCAATGAGCAGTTCTTC,CASSGSPGNEQFF
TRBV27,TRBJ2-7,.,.,TGTGCCACCGCAGCGTTTAGGGGTGGGGGCCACACCTACGAGCAGTACTTC,CATAAFRGGGHTYEQYF
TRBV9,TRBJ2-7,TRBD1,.,TGTGCCAGCAGCGTAGGGCAGACAGGGACAGTCTACGAGCAGTACTTC,CASSVGQTGTVYEQYF
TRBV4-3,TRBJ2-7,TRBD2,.,TGCGCCAGCAGCCAATACGCACAGGGACTAGCGGAAGTAGAAAGCTCCTACGAGCAGTACTTC,CASSQYAQGLAEVESSYEQYF
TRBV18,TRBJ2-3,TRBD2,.,TGTGCCAGCTCAAGACTAGCGGGAGGGCCAACTGATACGCAGTATTTT,CASSRLAGGPTDTQYF
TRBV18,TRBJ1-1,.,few,TGTGCCAGCTCACCGTACAGTGAAGTGGGTGCCACTGAAGCTTTCTTT,CASSPYSEVGATEAFF
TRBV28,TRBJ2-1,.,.,TGTGCCATTGGCAGGGCGAACTCCTACAATGAGCAGTTCTTC,CAIGRANSYNEQFF
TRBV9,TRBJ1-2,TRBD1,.,TGTGCCAGCAGCGCAGGGACAGGGGTCGGCTACACCTTC,CASSAGTGVGYTF
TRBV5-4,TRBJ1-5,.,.,TGTGCCAGCGGAATTCAGGGGAGCAATCAGCCCCAGCATTTT,CASGIQGSNQPQHF
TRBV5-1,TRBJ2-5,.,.,TGCGCCAGCAGCTTGGCCCCGAGGCACCTCCAAGAGACCCAGTACTTC,CASSLAPRHLQETQYF
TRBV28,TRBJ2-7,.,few,TGTGCCAGCAGCCGAACAGGGATCTACGAGCAGTACTTC,CASSRTGIYEQYF
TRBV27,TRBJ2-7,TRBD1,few,TGTGCCAGCAGTTTGGACAGGTTAACCTACGAGCAGTACTTC,CASSLDRLTYEQYF
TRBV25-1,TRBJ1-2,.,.,TGTGCCAGCAGTGATTTAGGGAGCGGCTACACCTTC,CASSDLGSGYTF
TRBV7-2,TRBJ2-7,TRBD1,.,TGTGCCAGCAGAAGACAGGGGGTGGGAACCTACGAGCAGTACTTC,CASRRQGVGTYEQYF
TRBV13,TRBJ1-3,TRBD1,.,TGTGCCAGCAGTCAGGGGGCTGGAAACACCATATATTTT,CASSQGAGNTIYF
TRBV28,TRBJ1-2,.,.,TGTGCCAGCAGTTTATCCCTGGGCCATAACTATGGCTACACCTTC,CASSLSLGHNYGYTF
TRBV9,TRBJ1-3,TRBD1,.,TGTGCCAGCAGCGTGCTCGAGGGGGCATGGAACACCATATATTTT,CASSVLEGAWNTIYF
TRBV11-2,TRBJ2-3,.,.,TGTGCCAGCAGCTTAGCCCGCGGGGACTTTTATACGCAGTATTTT,CASSLARGDFYTQYF
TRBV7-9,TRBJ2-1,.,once,TGTGCCGCGTCCAATGAGCAGTTCTTC,CAASNEQFF
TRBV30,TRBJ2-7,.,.,TGTGCCTGGAGTGTATCCCTTTCCGGACAGTCATATACAGACGAGCAGTACTTC,CAWSVSLSGQSYTDEQYF
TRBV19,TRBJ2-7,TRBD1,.,TGTGCCAGTAGTATAGCCTCCAGCGACAGGGCTATCTACGAGCAGTACTTC,CASSIASSDRAIYEQYF
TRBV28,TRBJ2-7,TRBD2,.,TGTGCCAGCAGGCACCGGGGGGGTAGGGGCGAGCAGTACTTC,CASRHRGGRGEQYF
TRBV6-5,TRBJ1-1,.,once,TGTGCCAGCAGTTACCGTCGTCGGGTATTTGATGCTTTCTTT,CASSYRRRVFDAFF
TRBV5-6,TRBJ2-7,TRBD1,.,TGTGCCAGCAGCTGGAGCCGACAGGGCCCAAGCTCCTACGAGCAGTACTTC,CASSWSRQGPSSYEQYF
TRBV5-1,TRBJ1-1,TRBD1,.,TGCGCCAGCAGTCGGGACAGGGTAACTGAAGCTTTCTTT,CASSRDRVTEAFF
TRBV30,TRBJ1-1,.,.,TGTGCCTGGAATCTGTTACGACAGGCGGAAGCTTTCTTT,CAWNLLRQAEAFF
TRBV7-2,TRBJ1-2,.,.,TGTGCCAGCAGCTCCCTCTACGATGGCTACACCTTC,CASSSLYDGYTF